This TCR beta chain was recorded in a study of T-cell reconstitution after alpha-beta-depleted transplantation in children. Unique molecular identifiers featured in how the TCRbeta library was prepared. TCRdb reanalysed the PCR reads using MiXCR and keeps one entry per CDR3 protein. The sample carries approximately 500,000 distinct CDR3 sequences, 25% to 30% recorded once. CDR1 is DFQATT, CDR2 SNEGSKA, per germline (reference sequence). CDR3 length: 13 amino acids. With 4 bases removed from V and 1 base from J, the gap between germline ends came to 10 bases. The source of this sequence is a boy less than two years old with Wiskott-Aldrich syndrome, due to receive a stem cell transplant. V gene TRBV20-1 combines with J gene TRBJ2-5; D not resolved. Sequencing used PBMCs, obtained before TCRalphabeta/CD19-depleted stem cell transplant. CDR3 region: CSAIRLVQETQYF. CDR3 DNA sequence: TGCAGTGCTATCAGGCTAGTCCAAGAGACCCAGTACTTC.